This TCR beta chain was identified during a study of molecular identifiers for immune sequencing clone quantification. Preparation of the bulk TCR libraries relied on previously described methods and listed TCR primers. MiXCR was run by TCRdb on the PCR reads, yielding one entry per CDR3 protein. The table has about half a million distinct CDR3 sequences, roughly a fifth seen once. This clonotype has just a few counts. The antigen remains undetermined. Given a much more abundant clone one base away, this may be a read error. Because the CDR3 is missing its conserved closing phenylalanine or tryptophan, this is likely a read error. Naive CD8 T cells, phenotype CD8+CD4-CCR7+CD45RA+, were sorted. General study findings and limits: The study found clones above 20 RNA copies held over 98% of effector molecules and under 1% in naive cells. Clone sizes could be underestimated for highly expanded clones when identical TCR molecules share a barcode.

V lost 5 bases to trimming and J lost 0 bases, with 9 bases between them. This CDR3 is 13 amino acids long. Per germline, CDR1 SQVTM and CDR2 ANQGSEA. The sequence was obtained from a human donor in good health. Some libraries in this study had Jurkat cell RNA spiked in. This chain connects TRBV29-1 to TRBJ2-3; the D is unclear. The sequencing input was naive CD8+ T cells from blood, with Jurkat cell RNA spiked in. Indicated subset: FACS-sorted CD8+CD4-CCR7+CD45RA+ naive T cells. The CDR3 protein is CSVWAESTDTQYL. The CDR3 DNA follows: TGCAGCGTTTGGGCAGAAAGCACAGATACGCAGTATCTT.